These 2 T cell receptor beta chains came from one sample sequenced in a study of early T cells in non-severe SARS-CoV-2 infection. From the 5' RACE reads, TCRdb called clonotypes with MiXCR, one entry per CDR3 protein. The sample lists 55,000 to 75,000 distinct CDR3 sequences, about 6% seen once, with roughly 3.5% in the top ten. The source material was whole blood, sampled at baseline. The receptors come from an adult who was a healthcare worker with PCR-confirmed SARS-CoV-2 infection or an uninfected control (not recorded which).

This clonotype appeared many times. The chain couples TRBV11-2 to TRBJ2-5; D may be TRBD1 (5 bases). Germline lookup yields CDR1 SGHAT and CDR2 FQNNGV. The CDR3 extends over 12 amino acids. V dropped 5 bases and J dropped 5 bases, with 9 bases sitting between them. CDR3 amino acids: CASSPPGETQYF. The CDR3, as DNA: TGTGCCAGCAGCCCGCCAGGGGAGACCCAGTACTTC.

This clonotype was seen repeatedly, ten times or more. J is TRBJ2-3 and V is TRBV20-1, with 12 bases fitting TRBD2. Trimming cost V 6 bases and J 3 bases; bases outside gene matches: 7. CDR3 length: 15 residues. Per the germline V gene, CDR1 is DFQATT and CDR2 is SNEGSKA (reference sequence). In DNA form, the CDR3 reads TGCAGTGCCCCTACTAGCGGGAGGCGGACAGATACGCAGTATTTT. Protein product: CSAPTSGRRTDTQYF.